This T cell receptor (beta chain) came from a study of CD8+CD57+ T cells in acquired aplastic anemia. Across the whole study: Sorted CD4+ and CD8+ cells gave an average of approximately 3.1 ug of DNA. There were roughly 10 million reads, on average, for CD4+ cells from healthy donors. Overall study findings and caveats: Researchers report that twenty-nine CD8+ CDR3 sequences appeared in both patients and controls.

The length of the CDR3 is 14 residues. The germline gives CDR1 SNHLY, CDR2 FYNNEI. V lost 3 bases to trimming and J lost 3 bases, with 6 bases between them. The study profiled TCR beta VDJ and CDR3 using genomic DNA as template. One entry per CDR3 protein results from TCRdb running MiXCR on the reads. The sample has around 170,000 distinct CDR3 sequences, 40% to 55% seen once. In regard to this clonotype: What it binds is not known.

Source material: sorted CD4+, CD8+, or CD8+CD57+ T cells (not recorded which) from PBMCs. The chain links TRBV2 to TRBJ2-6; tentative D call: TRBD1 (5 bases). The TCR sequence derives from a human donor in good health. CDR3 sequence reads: CASSDRVGANVLTF. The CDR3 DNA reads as TGTGCCAGCAGTGACAGGGTTGGGGCCAACGTCCTGACTTTC.